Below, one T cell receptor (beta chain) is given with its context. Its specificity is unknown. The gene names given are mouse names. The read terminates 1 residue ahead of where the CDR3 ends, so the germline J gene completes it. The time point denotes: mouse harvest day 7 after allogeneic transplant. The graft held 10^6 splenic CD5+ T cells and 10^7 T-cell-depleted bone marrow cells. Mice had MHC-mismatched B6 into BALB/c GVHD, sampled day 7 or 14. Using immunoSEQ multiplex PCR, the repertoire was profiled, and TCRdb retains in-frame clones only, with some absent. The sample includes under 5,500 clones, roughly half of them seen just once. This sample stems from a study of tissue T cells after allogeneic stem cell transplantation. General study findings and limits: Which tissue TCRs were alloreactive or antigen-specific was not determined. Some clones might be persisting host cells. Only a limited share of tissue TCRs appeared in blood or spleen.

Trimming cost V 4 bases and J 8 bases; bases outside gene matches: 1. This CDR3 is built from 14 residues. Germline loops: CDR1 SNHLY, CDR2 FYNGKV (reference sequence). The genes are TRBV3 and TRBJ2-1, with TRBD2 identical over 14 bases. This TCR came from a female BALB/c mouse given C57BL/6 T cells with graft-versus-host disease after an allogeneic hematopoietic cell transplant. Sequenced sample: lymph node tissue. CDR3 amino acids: CASSWDWGGSEQFF. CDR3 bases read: TGTGCCAGCAGCTGGGACTGGGGGGGCTCTGAGCAGTTC.